This is a list of T cell receptor beta chains from one sample in a study of cytotoxic CD8 clonotypes in ibrutinib-treated CLL. This table comes from immunoSEQ multiplex PCR, and its TCRdb copy is limited to in-frame clones, with some not included. The data contain approximately 150,000 clones, around 80% of them singletons. Sequenced here: PBMCs, sampled after 24 months of ibrutinib treatment. The receptors derive from a human donor with chronic lymphocytic leukemia. Each CDR3 is given with its conserved first and last residue. A D gene is named only where the DNA matches it firmly. A clone size is listed for some rows: how often the clone was seen (once, few, many), or a class if it is expanded.

>.|.|TRBJ1-1|TRBV9
CASSVASGGLTEAFF
TGTGCCAGCAGCGTAGCGTCTGGGGGTCTCACTGAAGCTTTCTTT
>.|TRBD2|TRBJ2-1|TRBV7-3
CASSLLPSGEHEQFF
TGTGCCAGCAGCTTATTGCCTAGCGGGGAGCATGAGCAGTTCTTC
>few|TRBD1|TRBJ1-1|TRBV19
CASSRRDSSPEAFF
TGTGCCAGTAGTAGAAGGGACAGCAGCCCTGAAGCTTTCTTT
>.|.|TRBJ2-3|TRBV9
CASSVGGGTPNTDTQYF
TGTGCCAGCAGCGTAGGCGGAGGAACGCCTAACACAGATACGCAGTATTTT
>few|.|TRBJ2-5|TRBV7-3
CASSLNLGETQYF
TGTGCCAGCAGCTTAAATCTTGGGGAGACCCAGTACTTC
>.|.|TRBJ2-5|TRBV7-2
CASSLGAPGWETQYF
TGTGCCAGCAGCTTAGGGGCCCCAGGATGGGAGACCCAGTACTTC
>.|.|TRBJ1-5|TRBV19
CASSIQPKDLAGTYSNQPQHF
TGTGCCAGTAGTATCCAGCCCAAAGATTTGGCCGGGACATATAGCAATCAGCCCCAGCATTTT
>.|.|TRBJ1-1|TRBV6-1
CASSDLEAFF
TGTGCCAGCAGTGACTTAGAAGCTTTCTTT
>few|.|TRBJ1-1|TRBV29-1
CSVEKGLLNTEAFF
TGCAGCGTTGAAAAAGGATTATTGAACACTGAAGCTTTCTTT
>.|TRBD1|TRBJ1-5|TRBV5-8
CASSGGGTSNQPQHF
TGTGCCAGCAGCGGAGGGGGCACCAGCAATCAGCCCCAGCATTTT
>few|.|TRBJ2-7|TRBV11-1
CASSLYQGLGEQYF
TGTGCCAGCAGCTTATATCAGGGGTTGGGCGAGCAGTACTTC
>.|.|TRBJ1-3|TRBV7-2
CASSWDISGNTIYF
TGTGCCAGCAGCTGGGACATATCTGGAAACACCATATATTTT
>.|TRBD1|TRBJ2-1|TRBV2
CASRGTGNNEQFF
TGTGCCAGCAGGGGGACAGGTAACAATGAGCAGTTCTTC
>.|.|TRBJ2-7|TRBV27
CASSLGNGPSYEQYF
TGTGCCAGCAGTTTGGGGAACGGGCCGTCCTACGAGCAGTACTTC
>.|TRBD1|TRBJ1-2|TRBV7-9
CASSLRGQGAGGYTF
TGTGCCAGCAGCTTAAGGGGACAGGGGGCCGGTGGCTACACCTTC
>.|.|TRBJ2-3|TRBV7-9
CASSLGTFTDTQYF
TGTGCCAGCAGCTTGGGGACGTTCACAGATACGCAGTATTTT
>.|TRBD2|TRBJ2-5|TRBV25-1
CASSPGLAGGSETQYF
TGTGCCAGCAGTCCGGGACTAGCGGGAGGTTCAGAGACCCAGTACTTC
>once|.|TRBJ1-2|TRBV4-2
CASSQEVGGVGYGYTF
TGTGCCAGCAGCCAAGAGGTTGGAGGGGTCGGGTATGGCTACACCTTC
>.|.|TRBJ1-1|TRBV6-4
CASSEKVGTEAFF
TGTGCCAGCAGTGAAAAGGTGGGGACTGAAGCTTTCTTT
>.|.|TRBJ1-2|TRBV5-6
CASSWDSGYTF
TGTGCCAGCAGCTGGGACTCTGGCTACACCTTC
>.|TRBD1|TRBJ2-1|TRBV2
CASSGPIAGGQYEQFF
TGTGCCAGCAGTGGCCCAATAGCAGGGGGCCAATATGAGCAGTTCTTC
>.|.|TRBJ2-1|TRBV9
CASSVGPGHVTPSSYNEQFF
TGTGCCAGCAGCGTAGGCCCGGGACACGTAACTCCGAGCTCCTACAATGAGCAGTTCTTC
>.|.|TRBJ2-1|TRBV27
CASSLSHQYNEQFF
TGTGCCAGCAGTTTATCGCACCAGTACAATGAGCAGTTCTTC
>.|.|TRBJ2-5|TRBV5-4
CASSLKGFRETQYF
TGTGCCAGCAGCTTAAAAGGGTTCCGGGAGACCCAGTACTTC
>.|.|TRBJ1-2|TRBV30
CAWRGQTYYSGYTF
TGTGCCTGGAGGGGACAAACTTACTACAGTGGCTACACCTTC
>.|.|TRBJ2-5|TRBV18
CASSPGVGETQYF
TGTGCCAGCTCACCAGGCGTGGGGGAAACCCAGTACTTC
>.|TRBD1|TRBJ2-5|TRBV5-1
CASSLGPGGETQYF
TGCGCCAGCAGCTTGGGTCCAGGGGGAGAGACCCAGTACTTC
>.|.|TRBJ1-2|TRBV28
CASSRTGYGYTF
TGTGCCAGCAGTCGTACAGGGTATGGCTACACCTTC